The clone carrying this T cell receptor beta chain was recorded a few times. One end of the junction fails to match germline, which may point to a read error. CDR1 and CDR2 (germline): MNHEY, SMNVEV (reference sequence). The CDR3 is made up of 15 amino acids. Thyroid surgery had not been preceded by any treatment in any patient. These data belong to a study of metastatic and nonmetastatic thyroid tumors. Study context: Malignant and benign thyroid patients had repertoires compared in peripheral blood and tumor or nodule tissue.

As processed by the authors: Built for papillary thyroid cancer, a distant-metastasis classifier drew on CDR3 differences across clinicopathological groups. TCRdb reassembled clones from the PCR reads with MiXCR. None of the V and J calls come from the authors' own analysis; TCRdb made them. The table includes tens of thousands of clones, roughly 18% detected once. The genes are TRBV27 and TRBJ2-7; a possible D gene is TRBD1 (5 bases). Sequenced material: blood. The sequence was obtained from a female donor with papillary thyroid cancer or a benign thyroid nodule (not recorded which). Some clones in this sample may be carry-over from other donors' samples. CDR3: CSSSLHTGSTVAQYF. CDR3 DNA: TGTTCCAGCAGTTTACACACAGGATCAACGGTCGCGCAGTACTTC.